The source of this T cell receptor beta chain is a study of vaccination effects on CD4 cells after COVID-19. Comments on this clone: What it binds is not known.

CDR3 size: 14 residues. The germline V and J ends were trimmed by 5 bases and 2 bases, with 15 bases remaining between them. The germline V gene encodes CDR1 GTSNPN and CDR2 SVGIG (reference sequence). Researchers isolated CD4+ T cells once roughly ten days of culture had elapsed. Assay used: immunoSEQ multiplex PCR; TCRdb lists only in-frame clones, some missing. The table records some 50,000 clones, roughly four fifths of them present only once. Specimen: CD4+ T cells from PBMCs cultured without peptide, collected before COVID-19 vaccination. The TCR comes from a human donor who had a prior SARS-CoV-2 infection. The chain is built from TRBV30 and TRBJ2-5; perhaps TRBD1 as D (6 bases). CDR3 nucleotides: TGTGCCTGGGGGATAGGGGGTGGGCAAGAGACCCAGTACTTC. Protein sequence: CAWGIGGGQETQYF.